Listed here are 9 T cell receptor beta chains from one sample, sequenced in a study of cytomegalovirus exposure and HLA in healthy donors. The PCR used 60 Vbeta and 13 Jbeta primers. Sequencing was performed with immunoSEQ multiplex PCR; in TCRdb, only in-frame clones are kept and a portion is missing. The data hold fewer than 150,000 clones, with approximately 89% observed a single time. Sequencing was carried out using PBMCs. These receptors were taken from a woman aged 25 to 39 in good health and CMV-seropositive.

The chain employs TRBV28 and TRBJ2-7; 7 nucleotides align to TRBD1. The CDR3 totals 14 residues. CDR1 and CDR2 (germline): MDHEN, SYDVKM. J was trimmed by 2 bases and V by 3 bases; bases with no gene match: 4. The CDR3 nucleotides read TGTGCCAGCAGTTTGAGGGGGCTACCCTACGAGCAGTACTTC. The encoded protein is CASSLRGLPYEQYF.

This clone occurred once. The genes are TRBV7-2 and TRBJ2-7; 8 bases are shared with TRBD1. Germline values: CDR1 SGHTA, CDR2 FQGNSA. After removal of 2 bases from V and 5 bases from J, the junction contained 17 bases not matched to a gene. This CDR3 has 18 amino acids. DNA of the CDR3: TGTGCCAGCAGCTTAACCGGGACAGGCCTCCGTCCGGCGAACGAGCAGTACTTC. This sequence encodes CASSLTGTGLRPANEQYF.

The chain employs TRBV5-4 and TRBJ1-4, with 7 bases that match TRBD1. Germline lookup yields CDR1 SGHNT and CDR2 YYREEE (reference sequence). Trimming cost V 1 base and J 6 bases; bases outside gene matches: 3. The CDR3 is made up of 14 amino acids. The DNA of the CDR3 is TGTGCCAGCAGCTTGACAGGGGCGGATGAAAAACTGTTTTTT. Protein: CASSLTGADEKLFF.

V is TRBV30 and J is TRBJ2-3, with unresolved D. V shed 4 bases and J shed 3 bases, with 14 bases lying between them. This CDR3 has 14 amino acids. Germline assignment: CDR1 GTSNPN and CDR2 SVGIG (reference sequence). The CDR3 is CAWTKSVLTDTQYF. The DNA of the CDR3 is TGTGCCTGGACGAAAAGCGTGTTGACAGATACGCAGTATTTT.

This chain links TRBV2 with TRBJ2-5, with 12 bases fitting TRBD2. The germline CDR1 and CDR2 sequences are SNHLY and FYNNEI. CDR3 size: 15 residues. V dropped 4 bases and J dropped 5; count of bases not matched to a gene: 5. The chain's CDR3 is CASSGLAGARETQYF. The CDR3 coding sequence is TGTGCCAGCAGTGGACTAGCGGGAGCACGGGAGACCCAGTACTTC.

As regards this clone: The same CDR3 is also encoded by other DNA sequences in this sample. The V gene is TRBV6-1, the J gene TRBJ2-7; possibly TRBD1 for D (5 bases). V shed 4 bases and J shed 3 bases, with 7 bases lying between them. CDR1 is MNHNS, CDR2 SASEGT, per germline. CDR3 length: 12 amino acids. The CDR3 protein is CASSGQGYEQYF. The CDR3 region has the DNA TGTGCCAGCAGTGGGCAGGGCTACGAGCAGTACTTC.

This clone was counted a single time. V is TRBV5-6 and J is TRBJ2-1; 10 positions agree with TRBD2. The CDR3 totals 16 residues. V lost 3 bases to trimming and J lost 4 bases; unmatched junction nucleotides: 7. Germline-derived CDR1 and CDR2 are SGHDT and YYEEEE. The CDR3 protein is CASSSPFSGGYNEQFF. The CDR3, as DNA: TGTGCCAGCAGCTCACCATTTAGCGGGGGGTACAATGAGCAGTTCTTC.

V gene TRBV4-1 combines with J gene TRBJ2-1, with 7 positions matching TRBD2. V was clipped by 2 bases and J by 7 bases; unmatched bases: 2. The CDR3 length is 13 residues. Germline CDR1 reads MGHRA; CDR2 reads YSYEKL. The CDR3 spells CASSQPGGNEQFF. CDR3 DNA sequence: TGCGCCAGCAGCCAACCCGGGGGGAATGAGCAGTTCTTC.

This clone appeared a single time. The V and J genes are TRBV7-2 and TRBJ2-1; TRBD2 matches at 9 bases. The trim removed 5 bases at V and 7 bases at J, leaving 18 bases unmatched. The CDR3 is 18 amino acids. Germline lookup yields CDR1 SGHTA and CDR2 FQGNSA. Here the CDR3 DNA reads TGTGCCAGCAGCCCCTTGACTAGCGGAGAGGGATTGGGGAATGAGCAGTTCTTC. As protein: CASSPLTSGEGLGNEQFF.